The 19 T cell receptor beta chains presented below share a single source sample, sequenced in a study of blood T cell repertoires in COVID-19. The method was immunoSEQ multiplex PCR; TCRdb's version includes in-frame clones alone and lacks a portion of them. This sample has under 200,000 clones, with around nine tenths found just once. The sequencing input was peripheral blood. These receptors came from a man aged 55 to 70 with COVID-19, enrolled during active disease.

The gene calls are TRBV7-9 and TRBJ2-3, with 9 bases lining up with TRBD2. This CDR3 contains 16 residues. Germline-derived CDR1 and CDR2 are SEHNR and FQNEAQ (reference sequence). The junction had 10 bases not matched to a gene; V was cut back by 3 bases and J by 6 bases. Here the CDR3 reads CASSFGGGAVSDTQYF. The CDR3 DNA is TGTGCCAGCAGCTTCGGCGGGGGGGCCGTGTCGGATACGCAGTATTTT.

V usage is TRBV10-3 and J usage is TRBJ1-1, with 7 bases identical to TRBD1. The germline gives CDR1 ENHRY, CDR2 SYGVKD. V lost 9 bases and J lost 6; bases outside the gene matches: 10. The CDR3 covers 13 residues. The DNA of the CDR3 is TGTGCCATTGCAGGACAGGAAGGTTCTGAAGCTTTCTTT. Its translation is CAIAGQEGSEAFF.

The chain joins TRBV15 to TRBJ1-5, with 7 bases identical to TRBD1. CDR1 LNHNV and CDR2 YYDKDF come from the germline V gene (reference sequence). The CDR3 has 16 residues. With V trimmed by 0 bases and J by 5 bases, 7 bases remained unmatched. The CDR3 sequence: CATSRDKRGRDQPQHF. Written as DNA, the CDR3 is TGTGCCACCAGCAGAGATAAAAGGGGGCGCGATCAGCCCCAGCATTTT.

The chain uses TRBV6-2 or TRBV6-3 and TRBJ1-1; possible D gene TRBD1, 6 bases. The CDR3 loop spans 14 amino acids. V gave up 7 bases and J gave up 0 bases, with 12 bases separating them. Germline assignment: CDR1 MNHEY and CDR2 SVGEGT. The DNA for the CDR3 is TGTGCCAGCAACCCACAGGGCCTGAACACTGAAGCTTTCTTT. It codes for CASNPQGLNTEAFF.

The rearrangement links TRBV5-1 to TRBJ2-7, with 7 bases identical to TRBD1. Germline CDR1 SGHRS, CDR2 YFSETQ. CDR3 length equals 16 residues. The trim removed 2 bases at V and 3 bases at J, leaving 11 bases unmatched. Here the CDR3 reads CASSFNTRQGIYEQYF. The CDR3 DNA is TGCGCCAGCAGCTTTAATACTAGACAGGGTATCTACGAGCAGTACTTC.

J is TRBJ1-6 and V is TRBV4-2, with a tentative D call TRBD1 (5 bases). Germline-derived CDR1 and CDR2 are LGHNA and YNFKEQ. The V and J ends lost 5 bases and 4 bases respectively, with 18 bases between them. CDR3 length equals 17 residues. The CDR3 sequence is CASSGGAGPRYNSPLHF. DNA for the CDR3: TGTGCCAGCAGCGGAGGGGCGGGACCGAGATATAATTCACCCCTCCACTTT.

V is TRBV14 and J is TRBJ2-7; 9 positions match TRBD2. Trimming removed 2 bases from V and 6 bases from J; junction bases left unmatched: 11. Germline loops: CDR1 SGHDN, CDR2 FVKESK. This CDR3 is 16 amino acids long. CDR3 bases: TGTGCCAGCAGCCAATTTGGGGCGGGAGGGCGGTTCGAGCAGTACTTC. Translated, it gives CASSQFGAGGRFEQYF.

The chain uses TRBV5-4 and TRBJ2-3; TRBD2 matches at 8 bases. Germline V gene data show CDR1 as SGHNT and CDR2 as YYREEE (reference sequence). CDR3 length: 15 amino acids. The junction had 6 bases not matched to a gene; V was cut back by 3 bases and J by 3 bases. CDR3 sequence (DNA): TGTGCCAGCAGCTCCCTCGGGGGGGCAACAGATACGCAGTATTTT. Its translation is CASSSLGGATDTQYF. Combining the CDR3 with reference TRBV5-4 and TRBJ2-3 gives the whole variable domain ETGVTQSPTHLIKTRGQQVTLRCSSQSGHNTVSWYQQALGQGPQFIFQYYREEENGRGNFPPRFSGLQFPNYSSELNVNALELDDSALYLCASSSLGGATDTQYFGPGTRLTVL.

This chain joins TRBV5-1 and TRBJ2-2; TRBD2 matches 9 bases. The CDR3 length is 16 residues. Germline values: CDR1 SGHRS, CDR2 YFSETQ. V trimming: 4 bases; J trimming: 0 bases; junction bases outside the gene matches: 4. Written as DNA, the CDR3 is TGCGCCAGCAGCCTAAGGACTAGCGCGAACACCGGGGAGCTGTTTTTT. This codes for CASSLRTSANTGELFF. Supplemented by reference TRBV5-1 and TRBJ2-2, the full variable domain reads KAGVTQTPRYLIKTRGQQVTLSCSPISGHRSVSWYQQTPGQGLQFLFEYFSETQRNKGNFPGRFSGRQFSNSRSEMNVSTLELGDSALYLCASSLRTSANTGELFFGEGSRLTVL.

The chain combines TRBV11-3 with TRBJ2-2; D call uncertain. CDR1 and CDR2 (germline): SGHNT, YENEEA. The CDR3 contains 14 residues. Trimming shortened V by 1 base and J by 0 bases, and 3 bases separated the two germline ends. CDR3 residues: CASSLVSNTGELFF. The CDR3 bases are TGTGCCAGCAGCTTAGTCTCGAACACCGGGGAGCTGTTTTTT.

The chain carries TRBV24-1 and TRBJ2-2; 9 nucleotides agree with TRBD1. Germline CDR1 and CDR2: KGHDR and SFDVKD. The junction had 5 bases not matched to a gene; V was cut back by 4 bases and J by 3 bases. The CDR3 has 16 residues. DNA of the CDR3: TGTGCCACCAGTGACCCCAGGACAGGGGACACCGGGGAGCTGTTTTTT. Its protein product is CATSDPRTGDTGELFF.

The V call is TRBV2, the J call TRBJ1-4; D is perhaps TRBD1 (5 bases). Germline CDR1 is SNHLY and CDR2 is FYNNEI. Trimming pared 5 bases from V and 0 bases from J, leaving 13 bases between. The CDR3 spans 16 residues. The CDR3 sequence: CASSLKGVATNEKLFF. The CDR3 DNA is TGTGCCAGCAGTCTGAAAGGGGTTGCAACTAATGAAAAACTGTTTTTT.

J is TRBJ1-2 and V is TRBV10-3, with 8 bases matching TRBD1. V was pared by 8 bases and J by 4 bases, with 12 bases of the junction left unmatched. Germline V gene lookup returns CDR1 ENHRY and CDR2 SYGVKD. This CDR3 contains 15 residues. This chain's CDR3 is CAIRGDSGGPYGYTF. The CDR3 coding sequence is TGTGCCATCCGGGGGGACTCAGGGGGCCCCTATGGCTACACCTTC.

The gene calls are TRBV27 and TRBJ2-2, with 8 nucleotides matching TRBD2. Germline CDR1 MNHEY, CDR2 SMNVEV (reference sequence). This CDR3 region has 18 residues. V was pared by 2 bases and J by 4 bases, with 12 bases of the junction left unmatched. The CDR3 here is CASSLRGPFAGGTGELFF. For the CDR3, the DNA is TGTGCCAGCAGTTTAAGAGGCCCCTTTGCGGGAGGCACCGGGGAGCTGTTTTTT.

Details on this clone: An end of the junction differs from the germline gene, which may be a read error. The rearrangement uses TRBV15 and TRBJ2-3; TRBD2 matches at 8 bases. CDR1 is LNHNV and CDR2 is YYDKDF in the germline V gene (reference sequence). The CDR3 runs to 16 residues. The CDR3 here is CATSGDGGVGTDTQYF. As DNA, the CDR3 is TGTGCCACCAGCGGAGACGGGGGGGTGGGCACAGATACGCAGTATTTT.

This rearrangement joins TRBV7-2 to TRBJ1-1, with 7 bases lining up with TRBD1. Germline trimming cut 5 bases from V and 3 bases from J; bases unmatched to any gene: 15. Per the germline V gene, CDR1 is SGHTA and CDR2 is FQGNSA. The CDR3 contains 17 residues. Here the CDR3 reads CASSLGRGRGLHTEAFF. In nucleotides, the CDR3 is TGTGCCAGCAGCCTGGGGCGGGGCAGGGGGTTACACACTGAAGCTTTCTTT.

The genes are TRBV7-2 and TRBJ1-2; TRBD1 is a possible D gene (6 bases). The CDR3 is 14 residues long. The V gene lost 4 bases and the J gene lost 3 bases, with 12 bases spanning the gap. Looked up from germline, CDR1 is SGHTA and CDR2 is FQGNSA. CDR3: CASSSPTGYYGYTF. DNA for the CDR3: TGTGCCAGCAGCTCCCCGACAGGCTACTATGGCTACACCTTC.

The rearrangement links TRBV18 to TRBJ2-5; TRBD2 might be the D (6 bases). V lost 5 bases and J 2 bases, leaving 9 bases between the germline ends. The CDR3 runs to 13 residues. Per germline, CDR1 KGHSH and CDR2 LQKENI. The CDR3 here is CASSAGLQETQYF. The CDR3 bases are TGTGCCAGCTCAGCGGGGTTACAAGAGACCCAGTACTTC.

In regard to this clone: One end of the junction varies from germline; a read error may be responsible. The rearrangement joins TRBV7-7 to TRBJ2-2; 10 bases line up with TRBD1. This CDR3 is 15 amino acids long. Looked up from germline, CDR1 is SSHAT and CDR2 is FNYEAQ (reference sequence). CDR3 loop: CASSTGTGDTGELFF. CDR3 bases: TGTGCTAGCAGCACCGGGACAGGGGACACCGGGGAGCTGTTTTTT.